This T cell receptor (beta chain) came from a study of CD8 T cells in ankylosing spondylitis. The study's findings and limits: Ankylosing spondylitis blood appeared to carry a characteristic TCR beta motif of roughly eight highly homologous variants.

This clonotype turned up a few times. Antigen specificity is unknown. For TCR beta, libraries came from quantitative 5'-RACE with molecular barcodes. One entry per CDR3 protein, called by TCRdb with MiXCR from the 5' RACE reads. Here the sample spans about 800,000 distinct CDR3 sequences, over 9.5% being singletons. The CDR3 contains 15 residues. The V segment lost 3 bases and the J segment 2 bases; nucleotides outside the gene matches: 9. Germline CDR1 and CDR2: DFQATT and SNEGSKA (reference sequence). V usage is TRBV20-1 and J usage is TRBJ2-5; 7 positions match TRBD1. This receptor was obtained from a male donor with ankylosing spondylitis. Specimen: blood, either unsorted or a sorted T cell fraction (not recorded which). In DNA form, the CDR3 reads TGCAGTGCTAGTGTCCCCAGGGGGACGCAAGAGACCCAGTACTTC. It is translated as CSASVPRGTQETQYF.